The rows below give T cell receptor beta chains drawn from one sample of a study of cytomegalovirus exposure and HLA in healthy donors. The protocol was immunoSEQ multiplex PCR, while the TCRdb copy is restricted to in-frame clones and leaves out a portion. The table includes about 140,000 clones, 70% to 80% detected once. Sequences were obtained from PBMCs. Receptors originate from a man in his forties in good health and CMV-seropositive. The CDR3 runs from the conserved cysteine through the conserved F or W. D genes are given only for firm matches. Clone size is shown for a subset of rows, as once, few, many or a class of expanded clone.

J gene	clone size	V gene	D gene	CDR3 DNA	CDR3 protein
TRBJ2-1	NA	TRBV2	TRBD2	TGTGCCAGCACTACTAGCGGATACTACAATGAGCAGTTCTTC	CASTTSGYYNEQFF
TRBJ2-2	few	TRBV6-1	TRBD2	TGTGCCAGCAGTGATTCGGGAGGCACCGGGGAGCTGTTTTTT	CASSDSGGTGELFF
TRBJ2-3	NA	TRBV18	NA	TGTGCCAGCTCACTTATGAGCACAGATACGCAGTATTTT	CASSLMSTDTQYF
TRBJ1-5	NA	TRBV15	NA	TGTGCCACCAGCCGTATAGCGGGGGGAAGCCGCAATCAGCCCCAGCATTTT	CATSRIAGGSRNQPQHF
TRBJ2-1	NA	TRBV19	NA	TGTGCCAGTAGTATAGGGGGTCGGAGGGTTTACAATGAGCAGTTCTTC	CASSIGGRRVYNEQFF
TRBJ1-2	NA	TRBV9	NA	TGTGCCAGCAGCGGCGGAAAATTCTATGGCTACACCTTC	CASSGGKFYGYTF
TRBJ2-3	NA	TRBV7-9	TRBD2	TGTGCCAGCAGCCTCGGACTAGCAGAAAGCACAGATACGCAGTATTTT	CASSLGLAESTDTQYF
TRBJ2-2	NA	TRBV7-2	TRBD2	TGTGCCAGCAGCGGACTAGCGGCCGGGGAGCTGTTTTTT	CASSGLAAGELFF
TRBJ2-2	NA	TRBV29-1	TRBD2	TGCAGCGCCGTCGGGCGGGGGGAAACGAACACCGGGGAGCTGTTTTTT	CSAVGRGETNTGELFF
TRBJ1-6	NA	TRBV19	NA	TGTGCCAGTAGTATGATGGTCGCGGATTATAATTCACCCCTCCACTTT	CASSMMVADYNSPLHF
TRBJ1-1	NA	TRBV2	NA	TGTGCCAGCAGAGGGGACATGAGGACTGAAGCTTTCTTT	CASRGDMRTEAFF
TRBJ2-7	NA	TRBV7-9	TRBD1	TGTTCCAGCAGGACAGGGGAGGGCGAGCAGTACTTC	CSSRTGEGEQYF
TRBJ2-7	NA	TRBV15	TRBD2	TGTGCCACCAGCAGAGATACGGAAAGCGGGAGCTCCTACGAGCAGTACTTC	CATSRDTESGSSYEQYF
TRBJ2-1	few	TRBV5-1	TRBD2	TGCGCCAGCAGGGACCTGAGCGGGAGCTCCTACAATGAGCAGTTCTTC	CASRDLSGSSYNEQFF
TRBJ2-5	NA	TRBV15	TRBD1	TGTGCCACCAGCTCCCGGACAGGAGAGACCCAGTACTTC	CATSSRTGETQYF
TRBJ1-1	NA	TRBV5-6	TRBD1	TGTGCCAGCAGCTTCGGACAGGGTAGGGCTGAAGCTTTCTTT	CASSFGQGRAEAFF
TRBJ2-7	once	TRBV19	NA	TGTGCCAGTAGTATTAGAGGCCTTCAGTCTCTAGACTACGAGCAGTACTTC	CASSIRGLQSLDYEQYF
TRBJ2-1	few	TRBV18	TRBD2	TGTGCCAGCTCACGGAACCTAGCGGGAGCGTTCAAGGGGGAAGCTTCGTTCTTC	CASSRNLAGAFKGEASFF
TRBJ1-1	NA	TRBV15	NA	TGTGCCACCAGCAGAGTAGGCAGGGTGGGCACTGAAGCTTTCTTT	CATSRVGRVGTEAFF
TRBJ2-6	few	TRBV19	NA	TGTGCCAGTATTTCCCGCTCTGGGGCCAACGTCCTGACTTTC	CASISRSGANVLTF
TRBJ1-5	NA	TRBV29-1	TRBD1	TGCAGCGCCGGCGGACAGGGCAGTAATCAGCCCCAGCATTTT	CSAGGQGSNQPQHF
TRBJ1-2	NA	TRBV6-5	TRBD1	TGTGCCAGCAGTACTACAGGGGAACGGGGCTACACCTTC	CASSTTGERGYTF
TRBJ2-7	once	TRBV7-2	NA	TGTGCCAGCAGTTCCCAGGGTTCCGAGCAGTACTTC	CASSSQGSEQYF
TRBJ2-7	NA	TRBV30	NA	TGTGCCTGGAGCCGGGACTTCTCCCTCTACGAGCAGTACTTC	CAWSRDFSLYEQYF
TRBJ1-5	few	TRBV28	NA	TGTGCCAGCAGTTTAGGGGGGGAAAGGGATCAGCCCCAGCATTTT	CASSLGGERDQPQHF
TRBJ2-2	few	TRBV9	NA	TGTGCCAGCAGCGTAATGCTGGCGGGGACCGGGGAGCTGTTTTTT	CASSVMLAGTGELFF
TRBJ2-7	few	TRBV2	TRBD1	TGTGCCAGCAGCCCGACAGGGGGTACCCACGAGCAGTACTTC	CASSPTGGTHEQYF
TRBJ2-2	few	TRBV27	TRBD2	TGTGCCAGCAGTACCCTTACTAGCGGGTCCTTCGCCGGCACCGGGGAGCTGTTTTTT	CASSTLTSGSFAGTGELFF
TRBJ1-6	NA	TRBV11-2	NA	TGTGCCAGCAGCTTCGACACAGGCGGATCACCCCTCCACTTT	CASSFDTGGSPLHF
TRBJ2-5	NA	TRBV2	TRBD2	TGTGCCAGCAGCCTAGCGGGAAGTTACGGGCAGTACTTC	CASSLAGSYGQYF
TRBJ2-2	NA	TRBV11-3	NA	TGTGCCAGCAGCTCGACAGGCACCCTGAACACCGGGGAGCTGTTTTTT	CASSSTGTLNTGELFF
TRBJ2-7	NA	TRBV4-1	NA	TGCGCCAGCAGCCACGCGGGACGGGACTACGAGCAGTACTTC	CASSHAGRDYEQYF
TRBJ1-1	NA	TRBV6-1	NA	TGTGCCAGCAGTGAGGTACAGGTTGGCACTGAAGCTTTCTTT	CASSEVQVGTEAFF
TRBJ2-1	NA	TRBV7-3	NA	TGTGCCAGCAGCTTATCCCTAGCGAATGAGCAGTTCTTC	CASSLSLANEQFF
TRBJ2-6	NA	TRBV11-2	NA	TGTGCCAGCAGCTTATTCCCTCCGAGCTCTGGGGCCAACGTCCTGACTTTC	CASSLFPPSSGANVLTF
TRBJ1-1	NA	TRBV6-5	NA	TGTGCCAGCAGTTACTTACAACAGGGGAACACTGAAGCTTTCTTT	CASSYLQQGNTEAFF
TRBJ2-1	NA	TRBV5-1	TRBD2	TGCGCCAGCAGCTGGAATCCGACTAGCGATTACAATGAGCAGTTCTTC	CASSWNPTSDYNEQFF
TRBJ1-1	few	TRBV15	NA	TGTGCCACCAGCAGAGGTGGAGGGAACACTGAAGCTTTCTTT	CATSRGGGNTEAFF
TRBJ1-4	NA	TRBV9	NA	TGTGCCAGCAGCGTTGGGTTAAGGGGTGAAAAACTGTTTTTT	CASSVGLRGEKLFF
TRBJ1-1	NA	TRBV4-1	NA	TGCGCCAGCAGCCAAGACCCAAGGGGGGGCGGGACTGAAGCTTTCTTT	CASSQDPRGGGTEAFF
TRBJ2-1	NA	TRBV5-4	TRBD2	TGTGCCAGCAGCTCCGGACTAGCGGAGGGTGAGCAGTTCTTC	CASSSGLAEGEQFF
TRBJ2-7	few	TRBV6-1	NA	TGTGCCAGCAGACCGTGGGAGGCTGCCTACGAGCAGTACTTC	CASRPWEAAYEQYF
TRBJ2-7	NA	TRBV29-1	TRBD1	TGCAGCGTTGAGGGAGGACAGGGGGCCGACGAGCAGTACTTC	CSVEGGQGADEQYF
TRBJ2-1	NA	TRBV2	TRBD2	TGTGCCAGCAGTGAGGAGACTAGCGGGAGCAATGAGCAGTTCTTC	CASSEETSGSNEQFF
TRBJ1-5	NA	TRBV11-2	NA	TGTGCCAGCAGCTTAGGAGTAAGGGGTAGCAATCAGCCCCAGCATTTT	CASSLGVRGSNQPQHF
TRBJ1-4	few	TRBV5-1	NA	TGCGCCAGCAGCTTGGGTTCTGCAACTAATGAAAAACTGTTTTTT	CASSLGSATNEKLFF
TRBJ1-4	once	TRBV5-1	NA	TGCGCCAGCAGCTTGGAACAGCAGAATGAAAAACTGTTTTTT	CASSLEQQNEKLFF
TRBJ1-1	NA	TRBV4-2	TRBD1	TGTGCCAGCAGCCAAGATAAGGGACAGGGGACGGGGCGGCACACTGAAGCTTTCTTT	CASSQDKGQGTGRHTEAFF
TRBJ1-1	once	TRBV9	NA	TGTGCCAGCAGCGTAGCTACAGGTACGAACACTGAAGCTTTCTTT	CASSVATGTNTEAFF
TRBJ2-1	NA	TRBV5-4	NA	TGTGCCAGCAGCTTGCAACAATACAATGAGCAGTTCTTC	CASSLQQYNEQFF
TRBJ2-2	NA	TRBV29-1	NA	TGCAGCGTTGTATCGGGCACCGGGGAGCTGTTTTTT	CSVVSGTGELFF
TRBJ2-5	NA	TRBV7-2	NA	TGTGCCAGCAGCTCCCAGGGGTACCGAGAGACCCAGTACTTC	CASSSQGYRETQYF
TRBJ1-2	NA	TRBV4-1	TRBD1	TGCGCCAGCAGCCAAGACGCGGGACAGCCCTATGGCTACACCTTC	CASSQDAGQPYGYTF
TRBJ2-1	NA	TRBV10-1	TRBD2	TGCGCCAGCAGTGAGAGTAGCGGGAGGGCCCATGAGCAGTTCTTC	CASSESSGRAHEQFF
TRBJ2-2	NA	TRBV9	TRBD1	TGTGCCAGCAGCGTAGAGGGGGCCTACACCGGGGAGCTGTTTTTT	CASSVEGAYTGELFF